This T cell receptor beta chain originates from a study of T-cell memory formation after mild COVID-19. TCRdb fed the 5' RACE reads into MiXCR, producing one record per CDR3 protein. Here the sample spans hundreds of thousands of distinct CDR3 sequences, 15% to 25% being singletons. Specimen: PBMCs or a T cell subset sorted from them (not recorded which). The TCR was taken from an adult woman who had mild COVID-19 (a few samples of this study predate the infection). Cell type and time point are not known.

CDR3 nucleotide sequence: TGTGCCAGCAGTTTTCATAGCGGCAGGAGGGAGACCCAGTACTTC. Its protein product is CASSFHSGRRETQYF. The genes are TRBV12-3 or TRBV12-4 and TRBJ2-5; maybe TRBD2 (6 bases). This CDR3 has 15 residues. V was trimmed by 3 bases and J by 5 bases, leaving 16 bases between them.